The T cell receptor beta chain described here comes from a study of technical replicates of blood from four donors. CDR3 size: 15 residues. The ends were cut back, 4 bases at V and 5 bases at J, with 15 bases in the middle. CDR1 is SGHDT, CDR2 YYEEEE, per germline. Here immunoSEQ multiplex PCR was the method, and the copy in TCRdb shows in-frame clones only, minus some. Of approximately 100,000 clones listed, more than 90% are singletons. The sequence came from a human donor in good health. The V call is TRBV5-6, the J call TRBJ2-2; D is perhaps TRBD2 (6 bases). The sequencing input was T cells isolated from PBMCs. The CDR3 DNA reads as TGTGCCAGCAGCGATTCGACTAGTTGGACCGGGGAGCTGTTTTTT. This gives the protein CASSDSTSWTGELFF.